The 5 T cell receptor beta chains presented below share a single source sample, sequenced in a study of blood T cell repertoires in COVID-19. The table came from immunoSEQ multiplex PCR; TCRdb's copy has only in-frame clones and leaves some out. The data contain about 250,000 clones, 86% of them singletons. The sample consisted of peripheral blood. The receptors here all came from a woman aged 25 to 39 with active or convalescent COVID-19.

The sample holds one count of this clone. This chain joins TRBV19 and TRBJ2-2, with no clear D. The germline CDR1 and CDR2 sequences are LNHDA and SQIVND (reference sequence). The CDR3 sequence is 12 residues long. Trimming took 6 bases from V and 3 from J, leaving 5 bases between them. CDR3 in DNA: TGTGCCAGTAGGCAGTACACCGGGGAGCTGTTTTTT. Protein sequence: CASRQYTGELFF. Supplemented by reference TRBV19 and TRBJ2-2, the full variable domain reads DGGITQSPKYLFRKEGQNVTLSCEQNLNHDAMYWYRQDPGQGLRLIYYSQIVNDFQKGDIAEGYSVSREKKESFPLTVTSAQKNPTAFYLCASRQYTGELFFGEGSRLTVL.

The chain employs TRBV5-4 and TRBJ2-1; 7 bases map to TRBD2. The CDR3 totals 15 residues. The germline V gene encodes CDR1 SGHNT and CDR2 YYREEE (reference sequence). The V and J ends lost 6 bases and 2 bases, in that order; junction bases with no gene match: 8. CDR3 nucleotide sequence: TGTGCCAGCACCGGGCCGGGGGGAACCTACAATGAGCAGTTCTTC. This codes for CASTGPGGTYNEQFF.

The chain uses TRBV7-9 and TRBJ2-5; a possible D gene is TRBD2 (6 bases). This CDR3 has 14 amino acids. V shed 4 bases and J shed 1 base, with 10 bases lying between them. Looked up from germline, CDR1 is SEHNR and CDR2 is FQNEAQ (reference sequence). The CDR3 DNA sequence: TGTGCCAGCAGCTGGGGAGGTGGCCAAGAGACCCAGTACTTC. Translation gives CASSWGGGQETQYF.

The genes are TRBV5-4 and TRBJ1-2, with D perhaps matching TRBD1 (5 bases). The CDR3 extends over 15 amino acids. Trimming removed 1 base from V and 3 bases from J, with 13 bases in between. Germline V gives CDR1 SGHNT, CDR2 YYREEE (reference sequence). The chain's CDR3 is CASSLPPGLDYGYTF. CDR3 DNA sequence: TGTGCCAGCAGCTTGCCGCCAGGGTTGGACTATGGCTACACCTTC.

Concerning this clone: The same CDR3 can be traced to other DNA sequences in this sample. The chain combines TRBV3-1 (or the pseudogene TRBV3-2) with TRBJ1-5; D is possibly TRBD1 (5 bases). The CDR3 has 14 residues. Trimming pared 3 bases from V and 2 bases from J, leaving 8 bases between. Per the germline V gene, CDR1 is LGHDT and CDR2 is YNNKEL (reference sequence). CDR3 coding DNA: TGTGCCAGCAGCCAGGGGGGAGGCAATCAGCCCCAGCATTTT. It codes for CASSQGGGNQPQHF.